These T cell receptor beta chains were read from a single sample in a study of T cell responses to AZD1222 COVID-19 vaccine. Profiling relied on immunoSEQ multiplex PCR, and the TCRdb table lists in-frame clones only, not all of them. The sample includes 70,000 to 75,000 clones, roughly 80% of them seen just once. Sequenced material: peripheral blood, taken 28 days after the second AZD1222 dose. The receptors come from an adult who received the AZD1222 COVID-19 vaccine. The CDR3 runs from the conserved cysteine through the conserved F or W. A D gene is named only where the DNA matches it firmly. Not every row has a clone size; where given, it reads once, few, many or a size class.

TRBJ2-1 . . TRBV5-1 TGCGCCAGCAGCAATGGGGAGTACAACAATGAGCAGTTCTTC CASSNGEYNNEQFF
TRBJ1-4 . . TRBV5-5 TGTGCCAGCAGCTTCACAGGCGGGGAAAAACTGTTTTTT CASSFTGGEKLFF
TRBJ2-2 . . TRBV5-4 TGTGCCAGCAGCCCTCCCCTTGCGAACACCGGGGAGCTGTTTTTT CASSPPLANTGELFF
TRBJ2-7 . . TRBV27 TGTGCCAGCAGTTTGGACAGGGAGGGGGGCGAGCAGTACTTC CASSLDREGGEQYF
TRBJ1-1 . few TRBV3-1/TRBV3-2 TGTGCCAGCAGCCAAGTACCCACTGAAGCTTTCTTT CASSQVPTEAFF
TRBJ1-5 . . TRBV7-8 TGTGCCAGCAGCTCCCGAGAGGGGGGGGATCAGCCCCAGCATTTT CASSSREGGDQPQHF
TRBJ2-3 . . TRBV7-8 TGTGCCAGCAGCTTAGCGCGGGCCAGCACAGATACGCAGTATTTT CASSLARASTDTQYF
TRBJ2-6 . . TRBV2 TGTGCCAGCAGTCCGGAAAACTCTGGGGCCAACGTCCTGACTTTC CASSPENSGANVLTF
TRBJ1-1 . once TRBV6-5 TGTGCCAGCAAATCCCTCACTGAAGCTTTCTTT CASKSLTEAFF
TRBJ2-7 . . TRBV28 TGTGCCAGCAGTCCGCACTACGAGCAGTACTTC CASSPHYEQYF
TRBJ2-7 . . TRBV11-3 TGTGCCAGCAGCCCGGGTGGGACCTACGAGCAGTACTTC CASSPGGTYEQYF
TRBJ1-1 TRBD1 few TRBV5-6 TGTGCCAGCAGCTCCTGGACAGGGCTGGGCACTGAAGCTTTCTTT CASSSWTGLGTEAFF
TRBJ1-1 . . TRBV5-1 TGCGCCAGCAAGAAGGACCTGAACACTGAAGCTTTCTTT CASKKDLNTEAFF
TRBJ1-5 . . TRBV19 TGTGCCAGTAGTGCCGCAGTTAGCAATCAGCCCCAGCATTTT CASSAAVSNQPQHF
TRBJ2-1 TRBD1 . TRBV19 TGTGCCAGTAGTATAACGGGACAGCTCAATGAGCAGTTCTTC CASSITGQLNEQFF
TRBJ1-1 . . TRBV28 TGTGCCAGCAGTTTATATAAGGGGCGGACTGAAGCTTTCTTT CASSLYKGRTEAFF